The clone carrying this T cell receptor beta chain was found many times. These data are taken from a study of T cells in Graves' hyperthyroidism and ophthalmopathy. These patients, aged 18 to 65, had recently diagnosed hyperthyroidism lasting under 2 months. The investigators amplified TCR beta CDR3 regions from RNA transcripts. The TCR CDR3 was amplified in a first-round RT-PCR using the HTBI primer set. TCRdb reprocessed the multiplex PCR reads via MiXCR and lists one record per CDR3 protein. The data hold roughly 150,000 distinct CDR3 sequences, with about 9% observed a single time. The CDR3 covers 12 residues. Trimming cost V 5 bases and J 9 bases; bases outside gene matches: 4. Germline lookup yields CDR1 PRHDT and CDR2 FYEKMQ (reference sequence).

The TCR originated in a woman younger than 30 with Graves' hyperthyroidism that later progressed to Graves' ophthalmopathy. The rearrangement links TRBV13 to TRBJ2-1; TRBD2 agrees at 7 bases. Input material: blood. The DNA for the CDR3 is TGTGCCAGCAGCAAACTAGCGTCTGAGCAGTTCTTC. Amino acids: CASSKLASEQFF.